One sample yielded the 9 T cell receptor beta chains listed below, sequenced in a study of blood T cell repertoires in COVID-19. TCRdb keeps only in-frame clones here, not all; method: immunoSEQ multiplex PCR. Of under 250,000 clones listed, around 85% are singletons. Material for sequencing was peripheral blood. Receptor source: a man aged 40-49 years with acute or convalescent COVID-19.

This chain links TRBV5-1 with TRBJ2-7; TRBD1 agrees at 10 bases. Germline trimming cut 2 bases from V and 2 bases from J; bases unmatched to any gene: 4. This CDR3 has 15 amino acids. Germline V gene data show CDR1 as SGHRS and CDR2 as YFSETQ. The CDR3 DNA sequence: TGCGCCAGCAGCTTCCGACAGGGGGCTACCTACGAGCAGTACTTC. Amino acids: CASSFRQGATYEQYF.

This chain connects TRBV27 to TRBJ2-1; no firm D call. The CDR3 sequence is 14 residues long. Germline values: CDR1 MNHEY, CDR2 SMNVEV (reference sequence). Deletions cut 3 bases from V and 2 bases from J, with 8 bases between. In nucleotides, the CDR3 is TGTGCCAGCAGTTTTGTCAACACCTACAATGAGCAGTTCTTC. Translating it yields CASSFVNTYNEQFF.

The CDR3 region has the DNA TGTGCCAGCAGTCCCTGGTCGGGTACTGAAGCTTTCTTT. Its protein is CASSPWSGTEAFF. This rearrangement joins TRBV28 to TRBJ1-1; D is unclear. The CDR3 runs to 13 residues. CDR1 is MDHEN, CDR2 SYDVKM, per germline. Deletions cut 5 bases from V and 5 bases from J, with 12 bases between. Full variable domain (missing parts from reference TRBV28 and TRBJ1-1): DVKVTQSSRYLVKRTGEKVFLECVQDMDHENMFWYRQDPGLGLRLIYFSYDVKMKEKGDIPEGYSVSREKKERFSLILESASTNQTSMYLCASSPWSGTEAFFGQGTRLTVV.

The V call is TRBV28, the J call TRBJ2-7, with D maybe TRBD1 (5 bases). V gave up 7 bases and J gave up 0 bases, with 13 bases separating them. This CDR3 has 14 amino acids. Germline V gene data show CDR1 as MDHEN and CDR2 as SYDVKM. CDR3 bases: TGTGCCAGCAATCCGACAGCTCCCTCCTACGAGCAGTACTTC. Amino acid sequence: CASNPTAPSYEQYF.

This clone occurred a few times. This sequence joins TRBV2 and TRBJ1-6; possibly TRBD1 for D (5 bases). V lost 7 bases and J 2 bases, leaving 15 bases between the germline ends. This CDR3 is 16 amino acids long. Per germline, CDR1 SNHLY and CDR2 FYNNEI. CDR3 nucleotides: TGTGCCAGCAACAGGATCCCGAACCCCTATAATTCACCCCTCCACTTT. Protein: CASNRIPNPYNSPLHF.

J is TRBJ1-4 and V is TRBV2, with D possibly TRBD1 on 5 matching bases. The V gene lost 1 base and the J gene lost 10 bases, with 13 bases spanning the gap. This CDR3 is built from 14 residues. Germline CDR1 SNHLY, CDR2 FYNNEI. In DNA form, the CDR3 reads TGTGCCAGCAGTGAAGAGGGGCCGGGGGTAAAACTGTTTTTT. Its translation: CASSEEGPGVKLFF.

The chain has TRBV15 and TRBJ2-1, with D possibly being TRBD2 (5 bases). This CDR3 contains 13 residues. From germline, CDR1 is LNHNV and CDR2 YYDKDF (reference sequence). Trimming took 0 bases from V and 10 from J, leaving 10 bases between them. CDR3 sequence reads: CATSREVEGEQFF. The CDR3 DNA is TGTGCCACCAGCAGAGAAGTAGAGGGCGAGCAGTTCTTC.

This chain's CDR3 is CASSAGQGMNTEAFF. In DNA form, the CDR3 reads TGTGCCAGCAGTGCGGGACAGGGAATGAACACTGAAGCTTTCTTT. The chain combines TRBV27 with TRBJ1-1, with TRBD1 matching over 9 bases. CDR1 and CDR2 from the germline V gene are MNHEY and SMNVEV (reference sequence). After removal of 5 bases from V and 0 bases from J, the junction contained 4 bases not matched to a gene. The CDR3 runs to 15 residues.

J is TRBJ2-6 and V is TRBV27; TRBD2 matches at 7 bases. In germline, CDR1 is MNHEY, CDR2 SMNVEV (reference sequence). This CDR3 is 19 amino acids long. With 6 bases clipped from V and 1 base from J, the junction kept 15 bases outside the gene matches. The CDR3 region is CASRFGSSGEGSGANVLTF. The CDR3, as DNA: TGTGCCAGCAGATTTGGGAGTTCCGGGGAGGGGTCTGGGGCCAACGTCCTGACTTTC. Filled out from reference TRBV27 and TRBJ2-6, the complete variable domain reads EAQVTQNPRYLITVTGKKLTVTCSQNMNHEYMSWYRQDPGLGLRQIYYSMNVEVTDKGDVPEGYKVSRKEKRNFPLILESPSPNQTSLYFCASRFGSSGEGSGANVLTFGAGSRLTVL.